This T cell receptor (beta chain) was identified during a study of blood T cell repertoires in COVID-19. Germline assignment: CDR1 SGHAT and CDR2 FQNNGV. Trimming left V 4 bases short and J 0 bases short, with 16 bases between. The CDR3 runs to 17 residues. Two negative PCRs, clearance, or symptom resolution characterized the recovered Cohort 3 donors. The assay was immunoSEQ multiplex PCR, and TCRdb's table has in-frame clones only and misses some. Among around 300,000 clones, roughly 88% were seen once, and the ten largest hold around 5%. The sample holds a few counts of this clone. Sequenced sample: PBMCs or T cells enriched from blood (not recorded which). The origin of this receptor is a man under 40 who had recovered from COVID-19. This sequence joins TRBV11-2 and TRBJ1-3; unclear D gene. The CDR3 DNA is TGTGCCAGCAGCTCCTCGTCGGGAACCCCCTCTGGAAACACCATATATTTT. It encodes CASSSSSGTPSGNTIYF. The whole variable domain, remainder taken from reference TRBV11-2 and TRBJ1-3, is EAGVAQSPRYKIIEKRQSVAFWCNPISGHATLYWYQQILGQGPKLLIQFQNNGVVDDSQLPKDRFSAERLKGVDSTLKIQPAKLEDSAVYLCASSSSSGTPSGNTIYFGEGSWLTVV.